One and the same sample provided the 3 T cell receptor beta chains below, sequenced in a study of shared clonotypes between healthy human individuals (dated by TCRdb to the early 2020s). Libraries were constructed by the immunoSEQ multiplex PCR assay. Imported from immuneACCESS, the table was reduced by TCRdb to in-frame sequences with V and J called. These copies leave out some clones; in studies compared against another copy, an unresolved V gene accounts for under half, and the cause of the remainder is not known. The sample table lists around 1.6 million clones, 98% of them with a count of one. The ten most abundant clones make up about 0.45% of the sample. Sequencing used naive CD4+ T cells sorted from blood. The cell subset or site label of this sample denotes: CD45RA+ positively selected. These receptors were collected from a man aged 25 to 40 in good health.

CDR3 sequence: CASSLGGPANEQFF. In DNA, the CDR3 is TGTGCCAGCAGCTTAGGCGGACCCGCCAATGAGCAGTTCTTC. This chain links TRBV11-3 with TRBJ2-1, with D unresolved. The germline V gene has CDR1 SGHNT and CDR2 YENEEA. Trimming left V 1 base short and J 6 bases short, with 10 bases between. The CDR3 length is 14 residues.

The chain is built from TRBV27 and TRBJ1-2, with D possibly matching TRBD1 (6 bases). V shed 6 bases and J shed 5 bases, with 25 bases lying between them. The CDR3 consists of 17 residues. Germline loops: CDR1 MNHEY, CDR2 SMNVEV (reference sequence). CDR3 nucleotides: TGTGCCAGCAGGCCAAACAGGGTTCCCGTCCTCGGATATGGCTACACCTTC. Residues: CASRPNRVPVLGYGYTF.

The chain employs TRBV1 and TRBJ2-7; TRBD1 is the table's D call, not checked against the DNA. TRBV1 is reported as a pseudogene. This CDR3 comprises 15 residues. CDR3 sequence (DNA): TGCACCAGCAGCCAAGTCTCAGCTGGGCCTTACGAGCAGTACTTC. This encodes CTSSQVSAGPYEQYF.